These 2 T cell receptor beta chains were sequenced from one sample in a study of vaccination effects on CD4 cells after COVID-19. These TCRs are of unknown antigen specificity. TCRdb's copy holds only in-frame clones and misses some; the assay was immunoSEQ multiplex PCR. The sample has around 66,000 clones; less than 80% are singletons. Viral peptide pool expansion of antigen-specific CD4+ T cells preceded sequencing in the ViraFEST assay. Subsequent to a culture period of approximately 11 days, CD4+ T cells were isolated. Vaccinated recipients, who were negative for nucleocapsid antibodies, had no history of SARS-CoV-2 infection. The specimen was CD4+ T cells from PBMCs cultured with HCoV-OC43 spike peptides, collected before COVID-19 vaccination. Specified subset: HCoV-OC43 spike overlapping peptide pool stimulation. The receptors were sampled from a human donor who received a COVID-19 vaccine.

The chain has TRBV7-2 and TRBJ2-4, with a weak D call TRBD2 (6 bases). Germline CDR1 and CDR2: SGHTA and FQGNSA. V was trimmed by 5 bases and J by 7 bases, leaving 18 bases between them. The CDR3 contains 15 residues. The CDR3 loop reads CASSIYWGGDNIQYF. The CDR3 nucleotides read TGTGCCAGCAGCATTTACTGGGGCGGGGATAACATTCAGTACTTC.

The gene calls are TRBV5-6 and TRBJ2-1; D is unclear. Germline V gene data show CDR1 as SGHDT and CDR2 as YYEEEE. The CDR3 has 15 amino acids. V was pared by 4 bases and J by 7 bases, with 18 bases between. The CDR3 coding sequence is TGTGCCAGCAGCAAATGGTACTCGTGGCTGAATGAGCAGTTCTTC. Amino acid sequence: CASSKWYSWLNEQFF.